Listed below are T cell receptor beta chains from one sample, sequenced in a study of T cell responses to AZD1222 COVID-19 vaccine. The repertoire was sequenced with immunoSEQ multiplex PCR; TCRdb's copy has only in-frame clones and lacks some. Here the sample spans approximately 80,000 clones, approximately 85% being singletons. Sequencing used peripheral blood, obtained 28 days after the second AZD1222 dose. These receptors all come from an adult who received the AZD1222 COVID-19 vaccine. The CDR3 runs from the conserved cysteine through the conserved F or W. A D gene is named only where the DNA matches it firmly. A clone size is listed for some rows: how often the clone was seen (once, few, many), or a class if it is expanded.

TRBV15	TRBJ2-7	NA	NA	TGTGCCACCAGCAGTAGGCAGGGGAGCTACGAGCAGTACTTC	CATSSRQGSYEQYF
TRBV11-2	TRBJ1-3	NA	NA	TGTGCCAGCAGCTTATCGTGGGGGGAAGGAAACACCATATATTTT	CASSLSWGEGNTIYF
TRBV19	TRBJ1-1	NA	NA	TGTGCCAGTAGTTTACGGTTGGGCAGGGTGAACACTGAAGCTTTCTTT	CASSLRLGRVNTEAFF
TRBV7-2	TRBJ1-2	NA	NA	TGTGCCAGCAGCTCACTTGAGGAGAATCCTAACTATGGCTACACCTTC	CASSSLEENPNYGYTF
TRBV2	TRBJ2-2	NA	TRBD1	TGTGCCAGCAGTCCCCGGACAGGGGCGAACACCGGGGAGCTGTTTTTT	CASSPRTGANTGELFF
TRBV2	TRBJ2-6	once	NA	TGTGCCAGCAGTGAGGGGGAATATTCTGGGGCCAACGTCCTGACTTTC	CASSEGEYSGANVLTF
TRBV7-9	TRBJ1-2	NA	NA	TGTGCCAGCAGCCGGACTTCCGACTGGGGCTACACCTTC	CASSRTSDWGYTF
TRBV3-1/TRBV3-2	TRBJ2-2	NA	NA	TGTGCCAGCTCGGAGACCGGGGAGCTGTTTTTT	CASSETGELFF
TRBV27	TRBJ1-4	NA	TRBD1	TGTGCCAGCAGACGACAGGGGACATGGGCAAAACTGTTTTTT	CASRRQGTWAKLFF
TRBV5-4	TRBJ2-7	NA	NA	TGTGCCAGCAGCTTGGAGGCGACATTGAGCTCCTACGAGCAGTACTTC	CASSLEATLSSYEQYF
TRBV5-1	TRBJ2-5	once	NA	TGCGCCAGCAGCTTGCACGAACCGGAAGAGACCCAGTACTTC	CASSLHEPEETQYF
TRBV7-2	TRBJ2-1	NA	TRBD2	TGTGCCAGCAGCTTAGATGGTTCGGGGGGGTTGTATGAGCAGTTCTTC	CASSLDGSGGLYEQFF
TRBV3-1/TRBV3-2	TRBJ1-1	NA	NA	TGTGCCAGCAGCCAAGATTCGGTTTTATTGAACACTGAAGCTTTCTTT	CASSQDSVLLNTEAFF
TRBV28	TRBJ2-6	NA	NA	TGTGCCAGCAGTACCCCCCCCGGGACCCCTGGGGCCAACGTCCTGACTTTC	CASSTPPGTPGANVLTF
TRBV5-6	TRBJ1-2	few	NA	TGTGCCAGCAGCGCCGGGACAACGAAGGGCTACACCTTC	CASSAGTTKGYTF
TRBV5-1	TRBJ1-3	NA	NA	TGCGCCAGCAGCCCCTCGACGGGCAGCTCTGGAAACACCATATATTTT	CASSPSTGSSGNTIYF
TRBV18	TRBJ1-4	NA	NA	TGTGCCAGCTCACCGGGGCTGAAACTGTTTTTT	CASSPGLKLFF
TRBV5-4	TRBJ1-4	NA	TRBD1	TGTGCCAGCAGCCACACAGGGGGATCAACTAATGAAAAACTGTTTTTT	CASSHTGGSTNEKLFF
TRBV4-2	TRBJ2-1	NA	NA	TGTGCCAGCAGCCAGGGTCATGAGCAGTTCTTC	CASSQGHEQFF
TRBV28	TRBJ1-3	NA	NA	TGTGCCAGCAGTTTTTTTCTAGGGCGAGGGGGATCGATGAGCTCTGGAAACACCATATATTTT	CASSFFLGRGGSMSSGNTIYF
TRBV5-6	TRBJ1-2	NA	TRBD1	TGTGCCAGCAGCTTAATAGGGCTCAGGACAGGGGATGGCTACACCTTC	CASSLIGLRTGDGYTF
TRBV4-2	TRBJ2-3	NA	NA	TGTGCCAGCAGCCGCCCCGAGAGGAGCACAGATACGCAGTATTTT	CASSRPERSTDTQYF
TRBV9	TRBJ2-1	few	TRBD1	TGTGCCAGCAGAAATACAGGGGGGATATCGAATGAGCAGTTCTTC	CASRNTGGISNEQFF
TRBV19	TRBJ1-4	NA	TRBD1	TGTGCCAGTAGTCGCCTGGACAGGGAGGGCGAAAAACTGTTTTTT	CASSRLDREGEKLFF
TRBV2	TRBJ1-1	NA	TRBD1	TGTGCCAGCAGTGACCCAAAATCCGGGACAGGGAGAGGAGGGATGAACACTGAAGCTTTCTTT	CASSDPKSGTGRGGMNTEAFF
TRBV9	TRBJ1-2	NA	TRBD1	TGTGCCAGCAGCGCGACAGGGGTCTATGGCTACACCTTC	CASSATGVYGYTF
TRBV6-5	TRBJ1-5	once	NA	TGTGCCAGCAGCCTCGGGACCTCACCCAATCAGCCCCAGCATTTT	CASSLGTSPNQPQHF
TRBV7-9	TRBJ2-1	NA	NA	TGTGCCAGCAGCTTAGCGCCTTCTGGGGGTCGGGAGCAGTTCTTC	CASSLAPSGGREQFF
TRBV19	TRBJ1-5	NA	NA	TGTGCCAGTAGTCTTCAGAGGGGCAATCAGCCCCAGCATTTT	CASSLQRGNQPQHF
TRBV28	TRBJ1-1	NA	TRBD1	TGTGCCAGCAGTTTATTTTCATTTCAGGGGGTCGGTGAAGCTTTCTTT	CASSLFSFQGVGEAFF
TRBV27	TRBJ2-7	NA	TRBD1	TGTGCCAGCAGTTCTACGGACAGGGCTTACGAGCAGTACTTC	CASSSTDRAYEQYF
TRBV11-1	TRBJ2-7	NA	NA	TGTGCCAGCAGCTTATTCGCAGGTCCTACCTACGAGCAGTACTTC	CASSLFAGPTYEQYF
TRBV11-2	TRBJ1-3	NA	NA	TGTGCCAGCAGCTTAGGGATCTCTGGAAACACCATATATTTT	CASSLGISGNTIYF
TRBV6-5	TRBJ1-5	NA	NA	TGTGCCAGCTGCCAGGTTTTGAATCAGCCCCAGCATTTT	CASCQVLNQPQHF
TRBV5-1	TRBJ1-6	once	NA	TGCGCCAGCAGCTCGGAGACGGCTAGGAGGGACTCACCCCTCCACTTT	CASSSETARRDSPLHF
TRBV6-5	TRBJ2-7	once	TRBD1	TGTGCCAGCAGTCCCCGGCCACCGGGACAGGGGCCGCAGTACTTC	CASSPRPPGQGPQYF
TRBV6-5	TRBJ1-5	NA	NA	TGTGCCAGCAGACGAGGGACATCGAATCAGCCCCAGCATTTT	CASRRGTSNQPQHF
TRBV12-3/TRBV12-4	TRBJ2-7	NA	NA	TGTGCCAGCAGTTTAGGAAGCTCCTACGAGCAGTACTTC	CASSLGSSYEQYF
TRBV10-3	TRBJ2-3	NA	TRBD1	TGTGCCACCCGACAGGGCGGCACAGATACGCAGTATTTT	CATRQGGTDTQYF
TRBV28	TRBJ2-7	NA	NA	TGTGCCAGCAGTTTCCCGTTCCCCTACGAGCAGTACTTC	CASSFPFPYEQYF